This TCR beta chain was documented in a study of CD8+ T cells in alopecia areata. On the study more broadly: Treated patients were dosed with oral tofacitinib, taking 5 to 10 mg twice daily.

Concerning this clone: A junction end diverges from the germline sequence, so it may reflect a read error. In the same sample, other DNA sequences code for this CDR3.

Germline loops: CDR1 SGHAT, CDR2 FQNNGV. The CDR3 covers 15 residues. The treatment is: oral pan-JAK inhibitor, 5-10 mg twice daily. Reverse transcribed after extraction, RNA yielded cDNA as the sequencing template. This table comes from immunoSEQ multiplex PCR, and its TCRdb copy is limited to in-frame clones, with some not included. The sample includes over 70,000 clones, approximately 70% of them seen just once. The sample here was CD8+ T cells sorted from blood, taken at week 24, from a patient treated with tofacitinib. The TCR comes from a human donor with alopecia areata. The chain links TRBV11-2 to TRBJ2-7; the D gene is possibly TRBD2 (5 bases). CDR3 sequence reads: CASSQGVTGFYEQYF. The CDR3 nucleotides are TGCGCCAGCAGCCAAGGCGTCACGGGGTTCTACGAGCAGTACTTC.